The clone carrying this T cell receptor (beta chain) was detected many times. Its antigen is not identified. Germline V gene sequence: CDR1 MGHDK, CDR2 SYGVNS. This CDR3 has 14 residues. Trimming stripped 0 bases from V and 7 bases from J, with 9 bases between. The data are from a study of T cells in Graves' hyperthyroidism and ophthalmopathy. In the study overall: Pretreatment peripheral blood was obtained at initial diagnosis.

TCR beta CDR3 sequences were amplified from RNA transcripts. Carried out on the TCR CDR3, a first-round RT-PCR used the HTBI primer set. TCRdb recomputed calls from the multiplex PCR reads with MiXCR, one row per CDR3 protein. The table has hundreds of thousands of distinct CDR3 sequences, under 20% seen once; the top ten hold 3% to 4.5%. Findings and limits, study-wide: Within blood appeared most thyroid clonotypes that had expanded above 0.001. Ophthalmopathy onset followed model prediction by a median approximately 7 months.

V is TRBV25-1 and J is TRBJ2-2; D call uncertain. The TCR was taken from a woman under 40 with Graves' hyperthyroidism. The specimen was blood. CDR3 sequence reads: CASSEYGGNGELFF. CDR3 nucleotide sequence: TGTGCCAGCAGTGAATACGGCGGAAACGGGGAGCTGTTTTTT.